This paragraph covers one TCR beta chain sequence. The read comes to an end 3 residues before the CDR3 does, leaving the germline J gene to fill in the end. These data are taken from a study of T cells in women clearing cervical HPV infection. Study-wide background: Cases: HPV16-related CIN3 or worse on histology, 2 invasive cancers. With HLA typing for only a few women, HLA confounding remains possible.

Genomic DNA, averaging around 1,200 ng per sample, yielded TCR beta CDR3 via immunoSEQ. TCRdb's table, derived via immunoSEQ multiplex PCR, lists solely in-frame clones and lacks some. The sample yields tens of thousands of clones, of which the top ten take up under 8.5%. V shed 4 bases and J 8 bases; nucleotides not matched to a gene: 4. The germline V gene encodes CDR1 SEHNR and CDR2 FQNEAQ (reference sequence). This CDR3 contains 14 residues. J is TRBJ1-6 and V is TRBV7-9, with 8 positions matching TRBD1. The specimen sequenced was blood buffy coat. This receptor was taken from a woman aged 18 to 75 with a cervical HPV16 infection that either progressed to CIN3+ or cleared (not recorded which). CDR3 bases read: TGTGCCAGCAGCTCCCCCAGGGGGCATTCACCC. This encodes CASSSPRGHSP. The whole CDR3 reads CASSSPRGHSPLHF.